The 15 T cell receptor beta chains listed next were all sequenced from one sample in a study of chemoradiotherapy in HPV16-positive cancers. Some clones are missing from TCRdb's copy, which holds only in-frame ones; the method was immunoSEQ multiplex PCR. There are several thousand clones in the sample; 78% occur only once, and 9% to 10% lies in the top ten. The sample was gathered from a patient who underwent chemoradiotherapy. These receptors were taken from a human donor with HPV-associated anogenital cancer.

V usage is TRBV5-4 and J usage is TRBJ1-2, with D perhaps TRBD1 (5 bases). The CDR3 loop spans 16 amino acids. Trimming removed 4 bases at V and 3 bases at J, with 19 bases between. Germline CDR1 is SGHNT and CDR2 is YYREEE (reference sequence). CDR3 bases: TGTGCCAGCAGCCCGGGGGGGGGAATGGATCACTATGGCTACACCTTC. Translation: CASSPGGGMDHYGYTF.

On this clone: The limits of the CDR3 on the DNA are not certain, so only TCRdb's listed CDR3 is given. This chain connects TRBV19 to TRBJ1-5; no DNA check was done on the table's D call, TRBD1. Germline values: CDR1 LNHDA, CDR2 SQIVND (reference sequence). Inclusive of both ends, the CDR3 amounts to 16 amino acids. The CDR3 reads CASSIFGSVSNQPQHF.

V gene TRBV5-1 combines with J gene TRBJ1-2; a possible D gene is TRBD1 (6 bases). With 3 bases removed from V and 4 bases from J, the gap between germline ends came to 16 bases. The CDR3 runs 15 residues. Germline CDR1 and CDR2: SGHRS and YFSETQ. The CDR3 bases are TGCGCCAGCAGCTGGGACACACCATTAGGCTATGGCTACACCTTC. Translation gives CASSWDTPLGYGYTF.

The V call is TRBV5-1, the J call TRBJ2-2; unclear D gene. CDR1 SGHRS and CDR2 YFSETQ come from the germline V gene. This CDR3 has 14 amino acids. Trimming pared 4 bases from V and 1 base from J, leaving 8 bases between. This CDR3 reads CASSPAGNTGELFF. In DNA, the CDR3 is TGCGCCAGCAGCCCGGCAGGGAACACCGGGGAGCTGTTTTTT.

The chain carries TRBV2 and TRBJ1-6; D is unresolved. CDR3 length equals 16 residues. V gave up 3 bases and J gave up 5 bases, with 14 bases separating them. In germline, CDR1 is SNHLY, CDR2 FYNNEI. The CDR3 is CASSDNWGDDNSPLHF. CDR3 in DNA: TGTGCCAGCAGTGACAATTGGGGTGACGATAATTCACCCCTCCACTTT. Full variable domain (rest looked up from reference TRBV2 and TRBJ1-6): EPEVTQTPSHQVTQMGQEVILRCVPISNHLYFYWYRQILGQKVEFLVSFYNNEISEKSEIFDDQFSVERPDGSNFTLKIRSTKLEDSAMYFCASSDNWGDDNSPLHFGNGTRLTVT.

The chain's CDR3 is CASKNRDRNSPLHF. The DNA for the CDR3 is TGTGCCAGCAAAAACAGGGATCGTAATTCACCCCTCCACTTT. The V and J genes are TRBV6-5 and TRBJ1-6; a weak D match, TRBD1 (6 bases). Germline values: CDR1 MNHEY, CDR2 SVGAGI. CDR3 length: 14 amino acids. Trimming removed 7 bases at V and 6 bases at J, with 13 bases between.

This chain connects TRBV5-1 to TRBJ2-5; TRBD2 agrees at 11 bases. Germline V gene data show CDR1 as SGHRS and CDR2 as YFSETQ. The V gene end was trimmed by 1 base and the J gene end by 1 base; junction bases not matched to a gene: 6. The CDR3 is 17 residues long. CDR3 region: CASSLMSSGGSQETQYF. The DNA of the CDR3 is TGCGCCAGCAGCTTGATGTCTAGCGGGGGGTCCCAAGAGACCCAGTACTTC.

The chain joins TRBV21-1 to TRBJ1-6; the D call TRBD1 from the table was never checked on the DNA. TRBV21-1 is given as a pseudogene. The CDR3 spans 14 residues. CDR3 nucleotides: TGTGCCAGCAGCACAAGACAGGGGGAATCACCCCTCCACTTT. As protein: CASSTRQGESPLHF.

V gene TRBV5-5 combines with J gene TRBJ1-1, with D perhaps matching TRBD1 (5 bases). The CDR3 spans 15 residues. V lost 2 bases, J lost 5 bases, and 16 bases lay in between. Germline V CDR1 and CDR2: SGHKS, YYEKEE (reference sequence). The CDR3 is CASSLGWGVGTEAFF. The CDR3 nucleotides read TGTGCCAGCAGCTTAGGATGGGGGGTCGGGACTGAAGCTTTCTTT.

The chain recombines TRBV7-2 with TRBJ1-6, with D perhaps matching TRBD1 (6 bases). Germline V gene sequence: CDR1 SGHTA, CDR2 FQGNSA. This CDR3 region has 14 residues. The V end lost 3 bases, the J end lost 10 bases, and 13 bases lay between the germline ends. CDR3 nucleotide sequence: TGTGCCAGCAGCTTTGTGAAGGACAGCTCACCCCTCCACTTT. It encodes CASSFVKDSSPLHF.

The gene calls are TRBV15 and TRBJ2-7, with 10 bases matching TRBD1. The CDR3 sequence is 11 residues long. V was clipped by 6 bases and J by 7 bases; unmatched bases: 0. Germline V lookup: CDR1 LNHNV, CDR2 YYDKDF (reference sequence). This chain's CDR3 is CATRDRGEQYF. The DNA of the CDR3 is TGTGCCACCAGGGACAGGGGGGAGCAGTACTTC. The full variable domain, with the rest looked up from reference TRBV15 and TRBJ2-7, is DAMVIQNPRYQVTQFGKPVTLSCSQTLNHNVMYWYQQKSSQAPKLLFHYYDKDFNNEADTPDNFQSRRPNTSFCFLDIRSPGLGDTAMYLCATRDRGEQYFGPGTRLTVT.

The chain is built from TRBV9 and TRBJ2-3, with D perhaps matching TRBD1 (5 bases). There are 15 residues in the CDR3. The V and J ends lost 2 bases and 6 bases respectively, with 16 bases between them. Per the germline V gene, CDR1 is SGDLS and CDR2 is YYNGEE. CDR3 DNA: TGTGCCAGCAGCGTTGAAGGGGTTGTTGCCGATACGCAGTATTTT. Amino acids: CASSVEGVVADTQYF.

This clone was detected a few times. The chain links TRBV29-1 to TRBJ2-7, with 7 bases that match TRBD1. Looked up from germline, CDR1 is SQVTM and CDR2 is ANQGSEA. Germline trimming cut 6 bases from V and 0 bases from J; bases unmatched to any gene: 8. The CDR3 consists of 14 residues. The CDR3 sequence: CSVVPGQSSYEQYF. CDR3 nucleotides: TGCAGCGTCGTTCCGGGACAGAGCTCCTACGAGCAGTACTTC.

The rearrangement joins TRBV2 to TRBJ2-1; 9 bases agree with TRBD1. The CDR3 covers 16 residues. Germline V CDR1 and CDR2: SNHLY, FYNNEI. The trim removed 6 bases at V and 4 bases at J, leaving 10 bases unmatched. The CDR3, as DNA: TGTGCCAGCAGGGTTATGGACAGGGGAAAATACAATGAGCAGTTCTTC. Translation: CASRVMDRGKYNEQFF.

The V call is TRBV5-8, the J call TRBJ1-4; unclear D gene. There are 13 residues in the CDR3. Trimming removed 4 bases at V and 5 bases at J, with 9 bases between. Germline V CDR1 and CDR2: SGHTS, YDEGEE. CDR3 in amino acids: CASSPPPNEKLFF. Here the CDR3 DNA reads TGTGCCAGCAGCCCTCCGCCAAATGAAAAACTGTTTTTT.